The present TCR beta chain was sequenced within a study of CD4 T cell repertoires in COVID-19. TCRdb's table, derived via immunoSEQ multiplex PCR, lists solely in-frame clones and lacks some. The sample shows about 22,000 clones, around 86% of them seen only once. The memory T cells were sequenced right after ex vivo isolation, without culture. Study conclusions and caveats: Several top expanded SARS-CoV-2-reactive clonotypes were shared by two or three memory subsets.

Trimming removed 4 bases from V and 7 bases from J, with 17 bases in between. CDR3 length: 15 amino acids. Germline-derived CDR1 and CDR2 are SGHDN and FVKESK. Concerning this clone: Its antigen is currently unknown.

The rearrangement joins TRBV14 to TRBJ1-3; a weak D match, TRBD1 (6 bases). The sequence was collected from a human donor who had COVID-19. Specimen: central memory CD4+ T cells from blood, collected before the COVID-19 pandemic. The CDR3 DNA reads TGTGCCAGCAGCCGTTTAGGGACAAGTTACAACACCATATATTTT. Amino acid sequence: CASSRLGTSYNTIYF.